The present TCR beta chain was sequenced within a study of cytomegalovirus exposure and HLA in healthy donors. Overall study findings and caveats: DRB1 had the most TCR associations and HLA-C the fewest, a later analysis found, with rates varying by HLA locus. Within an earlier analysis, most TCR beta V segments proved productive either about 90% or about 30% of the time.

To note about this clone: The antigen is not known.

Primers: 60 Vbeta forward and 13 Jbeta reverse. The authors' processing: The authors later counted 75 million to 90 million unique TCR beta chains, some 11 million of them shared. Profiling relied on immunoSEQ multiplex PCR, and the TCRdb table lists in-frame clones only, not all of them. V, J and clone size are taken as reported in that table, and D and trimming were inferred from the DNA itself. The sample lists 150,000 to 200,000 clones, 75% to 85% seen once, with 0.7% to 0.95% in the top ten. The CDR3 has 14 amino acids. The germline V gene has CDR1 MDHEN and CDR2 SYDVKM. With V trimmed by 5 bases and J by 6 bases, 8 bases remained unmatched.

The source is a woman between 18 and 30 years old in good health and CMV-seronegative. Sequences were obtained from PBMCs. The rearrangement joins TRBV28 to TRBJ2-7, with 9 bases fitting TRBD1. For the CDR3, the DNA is TGTGCCAGCAGTCTCCCCGGGGACAGGGCCGAGCAGTACTTC. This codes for CASSLPGDRAEQYF.